Listed here are 10 T cell receptor beta chains from one sample, sequenced in a study of prognosis after radiotherapy for stage I lung cancer. Genomic DNA was subjected to two-round multiplex PCR for amplification of TCR beta CDR3. First-round PCR employed TRBV- and TRBJ-specific primers for each gene. TCRdb redid the calling of the multiplex PCR reads with MiXCR, one entry per CDR3 protein. The repertoire holds over 15,000 distinct CDR3 sequences, with approximately 31% as singletons. Sequencing used PBMCs, obtained before or after stereotactic body radiation therapy (not recorded which). The receptors derive from a donor over 45 with non-small cell lung cancer.

This clonotype was found many times. This chain joins TRBV4-2 and TRBJ2-3, with 10 nucleotides matching TRBD2. The CDR3 spans 17 residues. V lost 0 bases to trimming and J lost 5 bases; unmatched junction nucleotides: 8. Germline V gene lookup returns CDR1 LGHNA and CDR2 YNFKEQ. In DNA form, the CDR3 reads TGTGCCAGCAGCCAAGATCGGCTAGCGGGAGTCGTAGATACGCAGTATTTT. This translates into CASSQDRLAGVVDTQYF.

This clonotype was seen at least ten times. The chain couples TRBV6-9 to TRBJ1-1; 7 bases match TRBD1. CDR1 is MNHGY, CDR2 SVAAGI, per germline. Trimming at V came to 3 bases and at J to 4 bases, leaving 8 bases not matched to a gene. The CDR3 spans 15 residues. The CDR3 region is CASSYGTGVGTEAFF. The CDR3 DNA follows: TGTGCCAGCAGTTACGGAACAGGGGTAGGCACTGAAGCTTTCTTT.

V usage is TRBV19 and J usage is TRBJ2-1; a weak D match, TRBD1 (6 bases). Germline CDR1 is LNHDA and CDR2 is SQIVND (reference sequence). The CDR3 covers 16 residues. The V gene lost 5 bases and the J gene lost 2 bases, with 16 bases spanning the gap. CDR3 sequence reads: CASSLGWWTAYNEQFF. The CDR3, as DNA: TGTGCCAGTAGTTTAGGTTGGTGGACAGCCTACAATGAGCAGTTCTTC.

This clonotype was picked up many times. V usage is TRBV12-5 and J usage is TRBJ2-3; TRBD2 matches at 7 bases. CDR1 and CDR2 from the germline V gene are LGHNT and FRNRAP. This CDR3 is 15 amino acids long. With 1 base clipped from V and 2 bases from J, the junction kept 3 bases outside the gene matches. CDR3 bases: TGTGCTAGTGGTTTGGACGGGGGGAACACAGATACGCAGTATTTT. Amino acids: CASGLDGGNTDTQYF. Using reference TRBV12-5 and TRBJ2-3 for the parts outside the CDR3, the full variable domain is DARVTQTPRHKVTEMGQEVTMRCQPILGHNTVFWYRQTMMQGLELLAYFRNRAPLDDSGMPKDRFSAEMPDATLATLKIQPSEPRDSAVYFCASGLDGGNTDTQYFGPGTRLTVL.

CDR3 nucleotides: TGTGCCAGCAGACTTATGCTGTCAGGGGGAGCACACGAGCAGTACTTC. Translating gives CASRLMLSGGAHEQYF. The chain links TRBV27 to TRBJ2-7; 7 nucleotides line up with TRBD1. There are 16 residues in the CDR3. The V and J ends lost 6 bases and 5 bases, in that order; junction bases with no gene match: 16. In germline, CDR1 is MNHEY, CDR2 SMNVEV (reference sequence).

This clonotype was seen only once. The genes are TRBV20-1 and TRBJ1-1, with D uncertain. The CDR3 has 15 amino acids. Germline V lookup: CDR1 DFQATT, CDR2 SNEGSKA (reference sequence). V gave up 3 bases and J gave up 5 bases, with 19 bases separating them. CDR3 loop: CSASEKAPSLTEAFF. CDR3 sequence (DNA): TGCAGTGCTAGTGAAAAAGCCCCTAGTCTTACTGAAGCTTTCTTT.

This clonotype was found many times. V is TRBV6-5 and J is TRBJ1-2; the D gene is possibly TRBD1 (5 bases). This CDR3 comprises 14 residues. Per germline, CDR1 MNHEY and CDR2 SVGAGI. Trimming stripped 2 bases from V and 4 bases from J, with 11 bases between. The CDR3 nucleotides are TGTGCCAGCAGTTACGAGGGGATTGGCTATGGCTACACCTTC. Amino acids: CASSYEGIGYGYTF.

This clonotype was recorded many times. This sequence joins TRBV7-2 and TRBJ1-1, with D hard to call. V lost 2 bases to trimming and J lost 0 bases, with 1 base between them. This CDR3 is built from 12 residues. Germline V gene lookup returns CDR1 SGHTA and CDR2 FQGNSA. The CDR3 sequence: CASSLMNTEAFF. The CDR3, as DNA: TGTGCCAGCAGCTTAATGAACACTGAAGCTTTCTTT.

The CDR3 is CASSQTAEAFF. CDR3 in DNA: TGTGCCAGCAGTCAAACAGCCGAAGCTTTCTTT. The rearrangement uses TRBV7-9 and TRBJ1-1; D not resolved. Germline values: CDR1 SEHNR, CDR2 FQNEAQ (reference sequence). Trimming cost V 6 bases and J 8 bases, with 10 bases left between them. CDR3 size: 11 residues.

This clonotype was counted ten times or more. This rearrangement joins TRBV27 to TRBJ2-1; no clear D. V was pared by 5 bases and J by 15 bases, with 20 bases between. CDR3 size: 13 residues. The germline CDR1 and CDR2 sequences are MNHEY and SMNVEV (reference sequence). In nucleotides, the CDR3 is TGTGCCAGCAGTCCCCTGTCACACCTCGGGTGGTTCTTC. Protein product: CASSPLSHLGWFF.